The clone carrying this T cell receptor beta chain was recorded at least ten times. This entry belongs to a study of neurological immune-mediated disorders. CDR1 and CDR2 from the germline V gene are LGHDT and YNNKEL (reference sequence). The V and J ends lost 1 base and 0 bases, in that order; junction bases with no gene match: 5. The CDR3 sequence is 16 residues long. TCRdb re-called the 5' RACE reads with MiXCR, one entry per CDR3 protein. The sample records 50,000 or so distinct CDR3 sequences, less than 15% being singletons. The time point here: longitudinal time-point 2. J is TRBJ1-1 and V is TRBV3-1; the match to TRBD1 covers 7 bases. The receptor's source is a male donor with HTLV-1-associated myelopathy (HAM/TSP). The specimen sequenced was PBMCs. CDR3 nucleotide sequence: TGTGCCAGCAGCCAAGGGGGACAGAAGCTGAACACTGAAGCTTTCTTT. Translating it yields CASSQGGQKLNTEAFF.